This is a list of T cell receptor beta chains from one sample in a study of cytomegalovirus exposure and HLA in healthy donors. Generated by immunoSEQ multiplex PCR, the TCRdb table keeps only in-frame clones and is missing some. This sample yields approximately 220,000 clones, of which approximately 83% are seen a single time; over 12% belongs to the top ten. Sequences were obtained from PBMCs. The receptors here all came from a young woman in good health and CMV-seropositive. The CDR3 runs from the conserved cysteine through the conserved F or W. A D gene is named only where the DNA matches it firmly. Not every row has a clone size; where given, it reads once, few, many or a size class.

D gene	V gene	J gene	clone size	CDR3 protein	CDR3 DNA
NA	TRBV15	TRBJ2-3	NA	CATSTELETQYF	TGTGCCACCAGTACCGAACTGGAAACGCAGTATTTT
TRBD2	TRBV6-1	TRBJ2-7	NA	CASSESQTSGIYEQYF	TGTGCCAGCAGTGAATCCCAGACTAGCGGGATCTACGAGCAGTACTTC
NA	TRBV29-1	TRBJ2-1	NA	CSVTWDAGNEQFF	TGCAGCGTTACCTGGGACGCCGGCAATGAGCAGTTCTTC
TRBD1	TRBV30	TRBJ2-2	once	CASQEGGPGELFF	TGTGCCTCCCAGGAAGGGGGCCCCGGGGAGCTGTTTTTT
NA	TRBV19	TRBJ1-2	NA	CASSTGLDTINYGYTF	TGTGCCAGTAGTACCGGACTAGACACGATCAACTATGGCTACACCTTC
NA	TRBV25-1	TRBJ1-1	NA	CASSEYDGVRPNTEAFF	TGTGCCAGCAGTGAATATGACGGGGTTAGACCGAACACTGAAGCTTTCTTT
NA	TRBV5-1	TRBJ2-1	NA	CASSLRGLPGHEQFF	TGCGCCAGCAGCTTGCGGGGCCTTCCGGGCCATGAGCAGTTCTTC
TRBD2	TRBV25-1	TRBJ2-3	NA	CASRGTSGSDTQYF	TGTGCCAGCAGAGGGACTAGCGGGAGCGATACGCAGTATTTT
NA	TRBV28	TRBJ2-3	NA	CASSYRTIGTDTQYF	TGTGCCAGCAGTTACCGGACTATCGGGACAGATACGCAGTATTTT
NA	TRBV27	TRBJ1-3	NA	CATRDGASRGNTIYF	TGTGCCACCCGAGATGGAGCCTCGCGAGGAAACACCATATATTTT
TRBD1	TRBV7-2	TRBJ1-2	NA	CASSPGRGLGYTF	TGTGCCAGCAGCCCTGGCAGGGGGCTTGGCTACACCTTC
TRBD2	TRBV30	TRBJ2-1	NA	CAWSVQAGGLNEQFF	TGTGCCTGGAGTGTACAAGCGGGAGGGTTAAATGAGCAGTTCTTC
TRBD1	TRBV19	TRBJ1-5	NA	CASSIGTGPITPQHF	TGTGCCAGTAGTATTGGGACAGGCCCTATCACGCCCCAGCATTTT
TRBD2	TRBV5-1	TRBJ2-1	NA	CASSLEGLAAYNEQFF	TGCGCCAGCAGCTTGGAGGGACTAGCGGCCTACAATGAGCAGTTCTTC
NA	TRBV30	TRBJ2-5	NA	CAWSVKETQYF	TGTGCCTGGAGTGTTAAGGAGACCCAGTACTTC
NA	TRBV6-5	TRBJ2-7	NA	CASSYSDSSYEQYF	TGTGCCAGCAGTTACTCGGACAGCTCCTACGAGCAGTACTTC
TRBD2	TRBV10-1	TRBJ2-7	NA	CASSELAGEIYEQYF	TGCGCCAGCAGTGAGTTAGCGGGAGAAATCTACGAGCAGTACTTC
NA	TRBV29-1	TRBJ1-5	NA	CSVGGSNQPQHF	TGCAGCGTAGGCGGTAGCAATCAGCCCCAGCATTTT
NA	TRBV28	TRBJ2-7	NA	CASSLLDSYEQYF	TGTGCCAGCAGTTTATTAGATTCCTACGAGCAGTACTTC
TRBD2	TRBV25-1	TRBJ2-5	NA	CASRGQETQYF	TGTGCGTCGCGGGGGCAAGAGACCCAGTACTTC
NA	TRBV2	TRBJ1-5	NA	CASRSSNQPQHF	TGTGCCAGCAGGTCTAGCAATCAGCCCCAGCATTTT
NA	TRBV4-2	TRBJ2-7	NA	CASSQVLAELPYEQYF	TGTGCCAGCAGCCAAGTGCTGGCGGAACTTCCCTACGAGCAGTACTTC
NA	TRBV30	TRBJ1-3	NA	CAWGGGSGNTIYF	TGTGCCTGGGGTGGGGGGTCTGGAAACACCATATATTTT
NA	TRBV20-1	TRBJ2-7	NA	CSARIRYEQYF	TGCAGTGCTCGAATCCGCTACGAGCAGTACTTC
NA	TRBV9	TRBJ1-2	once	CASSEGGYGYTF	TGTGCCAGCAGCGAGGGGGGGTATGGCTACACCTTC
NA	TRBV28	TRBJ2-7	NA	CASSLLDEQYF	TGTGCCAGCAGTCTTCTAGACGAGCAGTACTTC
TRBD2	TRBV5-1	TRBJ2-7	NA	CASSLTAGGGEQYF	TGCGCCAGCAGCTTGACAGCGGGAGGGGGGGAGCAGTACTTC
NA	TRBV11-3	TRBJ2-7	NA	CASSYTGTGHYEQYF	TGTGCCAGCAGTTATACCGGGACGGGGCACTACGAGCAGTACTTC
TRBD2	TRBV9	TRBJ2-5	NA	CASSVDGREAETQYF	TGTGCCAGCAGCGTAGATGGGCGGGAGGCAGAGACCCAGTACTTC
NA	TRBV6-5	TRBJ1-5	NA	CASAITGTVNQPQHF	TGTGCCAGCGCTATAACAGGGACCGTTAATCAGCCCCAGCATTTT
NA	TRBV7-9	TRBJ1-1	NA	CASSGDRLGTEAFF	TGTGCCAGCAGCGGAGACAGGTTAGGCACTGAAGCTTTCTTT
NA	TRBV29-1	TRBJ2-6	NA	CSVELRGKSSGANVLTF	TGCAGCGTTGAACTGAGGGGGAAGAGCTCTGGGGCCAACGTCCTGACTTTC
NA	TRBV4-1	TRBJ2-6	NA	CASSLPSGANVLTF	TGCGCCAGCAGCCTACCGTCCGGGGCCAACGTCCTGACTTTC
NA	TRBV27	TRBJ2-2	NA	CASSPTPGELFF	TGTGCCAGCAGTCCGACGCCCGGGGAGCTGTTTTTT
TRBD1	TRBV11-2	TRBJ2-7	NA	CASSLKGALEQYF	TGTGCCAGCAGCTTAAAGGGGGCCTTGGAGCAGTACTTC
NA	TRBV6-5	TRBJ1-4	NA	CASAPQGVREKLFF	TGTGCCAGCGCTCCACAGGGAGTGCGTGAAAAACTGTTTTTT
TRBD2	TRBV30	TRBJ2-2	NA	CAWSRTSGSLVGTGELFF	TGTGCCTGGAGTCGGACTAGCGGGAGCCTCGTGGGCACCGGGGAGCTGTTTTTT
NA	TRBV6-1	TRBJ2-7	NA	CASSSQEGTEQYF	TGTGCCAGCAGTAGTCAAGAGGGAACCGAGCAGTACTTC
NA	TRBV11-2	TRBJ2-7	few	CASNPDSYEQYF	TGTGCCAGCAACCCCGACTCCTACGAGCAGTACTTC
NA	TRBV10-3	TRBJ2-1	NA	CATAPGLTNNEQFF	TGTGCCACCGCACCGGGACTGACTAACAATGAGCAGTTCTTC
NA	TRBV19	TRBJ2-7	few	CASSITGSGLEQYF	TGTGCCAGTAGTATAACCGGGAGTGGTCTCGAGCAGTACTTC